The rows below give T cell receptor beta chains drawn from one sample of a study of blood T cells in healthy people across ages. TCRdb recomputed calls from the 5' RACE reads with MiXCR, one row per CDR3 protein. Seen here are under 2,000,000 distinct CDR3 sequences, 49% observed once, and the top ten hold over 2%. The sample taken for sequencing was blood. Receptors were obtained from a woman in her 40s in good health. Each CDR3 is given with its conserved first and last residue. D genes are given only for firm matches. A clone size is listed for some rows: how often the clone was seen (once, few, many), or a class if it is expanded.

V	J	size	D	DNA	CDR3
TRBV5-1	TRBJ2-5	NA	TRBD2	TGCGCCAGCCAGACGATTGGGACTAGCGGGGGGGAAGAGACCCAGTACTTC	CASQTIGTSGGEETQYF
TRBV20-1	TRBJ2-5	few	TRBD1	TGCAGTGCTAACGAAAGGGACAGGGGAACCGAGACCCAGTACTTC	CSANERDRGTETQYF
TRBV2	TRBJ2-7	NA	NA	TGTGCCGGGGTCAGGAGCTCCTACGAGCAGTACTTC	CAGVRSSYEQYF
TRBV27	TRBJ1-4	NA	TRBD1	TGTGCCAGCAGTTGGCAGGACAGGGCAAAACTGTTTTTT	CASSWQDRAKLFF
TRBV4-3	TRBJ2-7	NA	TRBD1	TGCGTCAGCAGCCAACAAGGACAGGGAAGTGGGGGTTACGAGCAGTACTTC	CVSSQQGQGSGGYEQYF
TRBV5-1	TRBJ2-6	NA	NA	TGCGCCAGCAGCGAATGGGGCGCGGGTGGTGGGGCCAACGTCCTGACTTTC	CASSEWGAGGGANVLTF
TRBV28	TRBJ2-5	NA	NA	TGTGCCAGCAGTTCGGACGGTATCGAGACCCAGTACTTC	CASSSDGIETQYF
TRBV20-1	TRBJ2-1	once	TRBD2	TGCAGTGCCTGGGAAGCGGGAGGGTCCAATGAGCAGTTCTTC	CSAWEAGGSNEQFF
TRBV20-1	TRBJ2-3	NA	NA	TGCAGTGCTAGTGGTCTCTACACAGATACGCAGTATTTT	CSASGLYTDTQYF
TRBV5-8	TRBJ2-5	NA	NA	TGTGCCAGCAGCTTGGAGTGGACCCAAGAGACCCAGTACTTC	CASSLEWTQETQYF
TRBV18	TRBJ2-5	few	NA	TGTGCCAGCTCACCAGGACAAATAGAGACCCAGTACTTC	CASSPGQIETQYF
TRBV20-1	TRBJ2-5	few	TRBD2	TGCAGTGCTAGAGATTTCAGGGAGGGTGAGACCCAGTACTTC	CSARDFREGETQYF
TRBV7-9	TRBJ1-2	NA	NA	TGTGCCAGCAGCGACGGGAGAGGACGGCTATATGGCTACACCTTC	CASSDGRGRLYGYTF
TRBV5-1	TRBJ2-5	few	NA	TGCGCCAGCAGCTTGGCCGTCCGGGATCGGACGGAGACCCAGTACTTC	CASSLAVRDRTETQYF
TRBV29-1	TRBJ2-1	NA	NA	TGCAGTGCGCGTAGGGACGGCCTTAGGGCTCAGGACAATGAGCAGTTCTTC	CSARRDGLRAQDNEQFF
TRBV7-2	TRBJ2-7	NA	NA	TGTGCCAGCAGCTTAGCTGTGGGTGGGGGAAGCTCCTACGAGCAGTACTTC	CASSLAVGGGSSYEQYF
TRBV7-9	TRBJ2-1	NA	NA	TGTGCCAGCAGAGGTTCCCAGGGGAGCTCCTACAATGAGCAGTTCTTC	CASRGSQGSSYNEQFF
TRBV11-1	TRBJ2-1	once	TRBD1	TGTGCCAGCAGCCAACGGACAGGACCCAACAATGAGCAGTTCTTC	CASSQRTGPNNEQFF
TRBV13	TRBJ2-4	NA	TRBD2	TGTGCCAGCAGCTTAGGCCTGCCTAGCGGGGGGACTATAGCCAAAAACATTCAGTACTTC	CASSLGLPSGGTIAKNIQYF
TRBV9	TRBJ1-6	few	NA	TGTGCCAGCAGCCCCCGGTTGGAGAGGTCCTATAATTCACCCCTCCACTTT	CASSPRLERSYNSPLHF
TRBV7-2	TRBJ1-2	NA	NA	TGTGCCAGCAGCCCCCAGGCGAGCAGTGGCTACACCTTC	CASSPQASSGYTF
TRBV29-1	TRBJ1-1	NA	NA	TGCAGCGGGTCTAGGACGGTAATGAACACTGAAGCTTTCTTT	CSGSRTVMNTEAFF
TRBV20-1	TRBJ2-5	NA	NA	TGCAGTGCCCCGTCGCCCTCGGAGACCCAGTACTTC	CSAPSPSETQYF
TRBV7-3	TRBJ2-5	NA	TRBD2	TGTACCAGCAGCCCCGGACTAGCGGAGACCCAGTACTTC	CTSSPGLAETQYF
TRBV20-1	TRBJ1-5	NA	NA	TGCAGTGCTAGAGTTGTGGGTCAGCCCCAGCATTTT	CSARVVGQPQHF